This T cell receptor beta chain was documented in a study of T-cell memory formation after mild COVID-19. The wider study: Across donors, TCR clusters were largely donor specific.

In its sample, this clonotype was seen a few times. No antigen is known for it. Study-wide points: In pre-infection memory, a portion of responding clones appeared, which suggested that cross-reactive memory joined. CD8+ contracting clones occupied EMRA, while CD4+ ones occupied mainly CM and EM.

The germline CDR1 and CDR2 sequences are MGHDK and SYGVNS. This CDR3 contains 15 residues. Trimming took 5 bases from V and 2 from J, leaving 15 bases between them. Researchers used 5'RACE with constant-segment primers to make TCR alpha and TCR beta cDNA libraries that carry sample barcodes and UMIs. TCRdb used MiXCR to reprocess the 5' RACE reads, holding one entry per CDR3 protein. The table records 30,000 to 45,000 distinct CDR3 sequences, about an eighth of them present only once. This chain links TRBV25-1 with TRBJ2-5, with a possible D match to TRBD1 (6 bases). The material sequenced was PBMCs or a T cell subset sorted from them (not recorded which). This clonotype was obtained from a man aged 18 to 35 who had mild COVID-19 (a few samples of this study predate the infection). Cell type and time point are not known. The CDR3 loop reads CASSTLGQFQETQYF. In nucleotides, the CDR3 is TGTGCCAGCAGTACGCTCGGACAGTTTCAAGAGACCCAGTACTTC.